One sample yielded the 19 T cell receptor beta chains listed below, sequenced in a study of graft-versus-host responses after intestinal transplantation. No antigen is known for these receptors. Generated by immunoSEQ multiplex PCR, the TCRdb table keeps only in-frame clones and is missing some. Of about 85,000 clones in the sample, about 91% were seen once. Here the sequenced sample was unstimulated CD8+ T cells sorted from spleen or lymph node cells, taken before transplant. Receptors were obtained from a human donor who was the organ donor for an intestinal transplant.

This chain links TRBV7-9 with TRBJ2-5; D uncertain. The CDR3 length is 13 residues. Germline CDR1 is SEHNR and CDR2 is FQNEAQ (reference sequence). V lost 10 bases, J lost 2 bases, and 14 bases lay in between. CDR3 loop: CATLDGLQETQYF. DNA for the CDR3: TGTGCCACCCTAGACGGCCTGCAAGAGACCCAGTACTTC.

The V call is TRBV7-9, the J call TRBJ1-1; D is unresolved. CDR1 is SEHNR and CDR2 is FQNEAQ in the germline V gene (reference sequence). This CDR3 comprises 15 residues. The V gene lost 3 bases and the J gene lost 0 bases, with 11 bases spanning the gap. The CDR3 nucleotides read TGTGCCAGCAGCTTGGAGGCCGGGATGAACACTGAAGCTTTCTTT. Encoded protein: CASSLEAGMNTEAFF.

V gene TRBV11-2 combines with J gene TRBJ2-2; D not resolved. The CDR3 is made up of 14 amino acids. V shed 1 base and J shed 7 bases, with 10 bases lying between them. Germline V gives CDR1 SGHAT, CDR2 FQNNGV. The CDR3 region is CASSLAVPGGELFF. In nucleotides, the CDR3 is TGTGCCAGCAGCTTAGCAGTCCCAGGCGGGGAGCTGTTTTTT.

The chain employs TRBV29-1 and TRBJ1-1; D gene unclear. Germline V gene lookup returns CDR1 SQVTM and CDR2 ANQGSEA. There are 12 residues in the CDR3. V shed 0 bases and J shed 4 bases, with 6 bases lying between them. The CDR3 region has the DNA TGCAGCGTTGAAGAAGGCTCCACTGAAGCTTTCTTT. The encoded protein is CSVEEGSTEAFF. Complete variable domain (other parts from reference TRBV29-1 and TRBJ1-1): SAVISQKPSRDICQRGTSLTIQCQVDSQVTMMFWYRQQPGQSLTLIATANQGSEATYESGFVIDKFPISRPNLTFSTLTVSNMSPEDSSIYLCSVEEGSTEAFFGQGTRLTVV.

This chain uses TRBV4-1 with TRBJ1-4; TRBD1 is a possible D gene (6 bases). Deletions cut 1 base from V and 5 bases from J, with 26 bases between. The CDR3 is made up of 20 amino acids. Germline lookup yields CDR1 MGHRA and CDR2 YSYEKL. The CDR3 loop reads CASSQARVGTLPDQNEKLFF. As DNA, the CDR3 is TGCGCCAGCAGCCAAGCTAGGGTAGGGACACTGCCCGACCAGAATGAAAAACTGTTTTTT.

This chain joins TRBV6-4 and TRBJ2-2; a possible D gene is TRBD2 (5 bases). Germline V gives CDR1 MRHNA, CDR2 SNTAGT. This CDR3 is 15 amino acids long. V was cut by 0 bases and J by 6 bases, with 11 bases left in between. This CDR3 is CASSDSSAGAGELFF. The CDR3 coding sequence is TGTGCCAGCAGTGACTCGTCGGCCGGGGCCGGGGAGCTGTTTTTT.

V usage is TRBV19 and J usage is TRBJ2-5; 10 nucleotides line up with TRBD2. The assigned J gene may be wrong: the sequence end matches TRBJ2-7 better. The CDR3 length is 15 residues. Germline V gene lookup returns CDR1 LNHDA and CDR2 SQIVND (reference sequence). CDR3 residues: CASSLTSGSSYEQYF. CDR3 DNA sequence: TGTGCCAGTAGCTTGACTAGCGGGTCCTCCTACGAGCAGTACTTC.

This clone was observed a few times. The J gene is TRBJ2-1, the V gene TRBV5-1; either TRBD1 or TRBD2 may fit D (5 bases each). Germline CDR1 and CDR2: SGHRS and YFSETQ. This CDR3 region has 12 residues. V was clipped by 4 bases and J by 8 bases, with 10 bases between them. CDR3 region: CASSRDGDEQFF. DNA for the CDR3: TGCGCCAGCAGCAGGGACGGTGATGAGCAGTTCTTC. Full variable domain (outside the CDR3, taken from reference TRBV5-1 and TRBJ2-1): KAGVTQTPRYLIKTRGQQVTLSCSPISGHRSVSWYQQTPGQGLQFLFEYFSETQRNKGNFPGRFSGRQFSNSRSEMNVSTLELGDSALYLCASSRDGDEQFFGPGTRLTVL.

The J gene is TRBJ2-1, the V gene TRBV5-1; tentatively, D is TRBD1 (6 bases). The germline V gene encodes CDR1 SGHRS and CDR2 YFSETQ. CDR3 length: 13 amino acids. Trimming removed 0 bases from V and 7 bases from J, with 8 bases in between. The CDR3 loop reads CASSLATGNEQFF. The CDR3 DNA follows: TGCGCCAGCAGCTTGGCAACAGGGAATGAGCAGTTCTTC.

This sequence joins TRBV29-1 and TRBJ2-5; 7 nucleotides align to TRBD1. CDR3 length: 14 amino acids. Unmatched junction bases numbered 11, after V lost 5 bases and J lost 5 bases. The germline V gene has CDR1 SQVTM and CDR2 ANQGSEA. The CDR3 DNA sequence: TGCAGCGTTCTTTGGCAGGGGGAAGGGGAGACCCAGTACTTC. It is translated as CSVLWQGEGETQYF.

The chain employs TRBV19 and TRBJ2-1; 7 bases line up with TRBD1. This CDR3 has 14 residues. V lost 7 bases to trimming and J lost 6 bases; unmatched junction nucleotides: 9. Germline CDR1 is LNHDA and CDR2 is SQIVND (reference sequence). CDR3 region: CASTQGGQLNEQFF. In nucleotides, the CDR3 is TGTGCCAGTACCCAAGGGGGACAGCTCAATGAGCAGTTCTTC.

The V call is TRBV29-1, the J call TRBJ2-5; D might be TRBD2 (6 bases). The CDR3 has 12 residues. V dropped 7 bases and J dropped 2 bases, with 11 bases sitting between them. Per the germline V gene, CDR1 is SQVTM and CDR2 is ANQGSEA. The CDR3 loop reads CSGRETQETQYF. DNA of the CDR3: TGCAGCGGGAGGGAGACACAAGAGACCCAGTACTTC.

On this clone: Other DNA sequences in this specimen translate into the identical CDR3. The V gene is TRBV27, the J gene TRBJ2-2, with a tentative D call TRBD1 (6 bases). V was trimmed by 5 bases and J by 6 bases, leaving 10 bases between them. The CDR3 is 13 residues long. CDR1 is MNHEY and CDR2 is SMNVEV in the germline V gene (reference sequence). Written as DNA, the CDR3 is TGTGCCAGCAGTCCAAGGGGGTCCGGGGAGCTGTTTTTT. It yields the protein CASSPRGSGELFF.

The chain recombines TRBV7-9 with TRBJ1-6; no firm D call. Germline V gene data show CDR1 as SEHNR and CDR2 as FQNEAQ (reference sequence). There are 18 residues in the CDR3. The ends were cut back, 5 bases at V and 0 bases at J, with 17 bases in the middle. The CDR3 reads CASSQLGPKSSYNSPLHF. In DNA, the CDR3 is TGTGCCAGCAGCCAACTCGGGCCGAAGAGCTCCTATAATTCACCCCTCCACTTT.

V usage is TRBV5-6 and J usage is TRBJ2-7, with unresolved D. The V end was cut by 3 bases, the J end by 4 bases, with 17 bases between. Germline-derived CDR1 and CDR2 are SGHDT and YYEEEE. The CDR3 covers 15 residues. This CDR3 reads CASSSRIGLAYEQYF. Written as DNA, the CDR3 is TGTGCCAGCAGCTCGAGGATCGGTCTTGCGTACGAGCAGTACTTC. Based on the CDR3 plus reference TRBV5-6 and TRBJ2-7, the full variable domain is DAGVTQSPTHLIKTRGQQVTLRCSPKSGHDTVSWYQQALGQGPQFIFQYYEEEERQRGNFPDRFSGHQFPNYSSELNVNALLLGDSALYLCASSSRIGLAYEQYFGPGTRLTVT.

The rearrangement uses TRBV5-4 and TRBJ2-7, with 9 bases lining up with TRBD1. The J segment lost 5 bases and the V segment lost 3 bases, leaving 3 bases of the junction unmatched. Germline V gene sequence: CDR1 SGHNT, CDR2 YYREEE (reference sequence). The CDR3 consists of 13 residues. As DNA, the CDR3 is TGTGCCAGCAGCTGGACAGGGGAGAACGAGCAGTACTTC. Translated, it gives CASSWTGENEQYF.

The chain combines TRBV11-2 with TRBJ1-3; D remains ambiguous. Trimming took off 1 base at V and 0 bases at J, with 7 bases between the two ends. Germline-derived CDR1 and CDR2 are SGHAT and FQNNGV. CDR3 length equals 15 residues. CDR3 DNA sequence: TGTGCCAGCAGCTTAGGAGGTGACTCTGGAAACACCATATATTTT. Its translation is CASSLGGDSGNTIYF. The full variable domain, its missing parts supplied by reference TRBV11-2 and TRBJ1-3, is EAGVAQSPRYKIIEKRQSVAFWCNPISGHATLYWYQQILGQGPKLLIQFQNNGVVDDSQLPKDRFSAERLKGVDSTLKIQPAKLEDSAVYLCASSLGGDSGNTIYFGEGSWLTVV.

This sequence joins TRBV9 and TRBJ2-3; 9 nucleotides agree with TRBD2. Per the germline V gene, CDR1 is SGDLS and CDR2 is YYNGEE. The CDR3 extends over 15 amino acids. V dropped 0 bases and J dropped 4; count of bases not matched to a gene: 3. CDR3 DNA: TGTGCCAGCAGCGTAGGGGCTAGCGGGGCAGATACGCAGTATTTT. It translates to CASSVGASGADTQYF.

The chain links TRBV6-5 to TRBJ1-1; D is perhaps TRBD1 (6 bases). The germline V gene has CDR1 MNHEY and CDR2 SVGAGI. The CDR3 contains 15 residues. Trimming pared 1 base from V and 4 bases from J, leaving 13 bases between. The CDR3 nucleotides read TGTGCCAGCAGTTACTTTGCGGGGGCGGGCACTGAAGCTTTCTTT. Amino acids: CASSYFAGAGTEAFF.